The sequence of this TCR beta chain was determined in a study of blood T cells in healthy people across ages. Whole-study results and caveats: Diversity estimated from one million T cells was considered an underestimate.

Primers used in a second PCR of about 6 to 11 cycles were a sample-barcoded 5' primer and a J-beta primer mix. Samples each returned at least 2.5 million CDR3-containing paired-end reads. TCRdb processed the 5' RACE reads anew with MiXCR; each CDR3 protein has one entry. The profile shows 1.5 million to 2 million distinct CDR3 sequences, 49% of them singletons. As regards this clonotype: Antigen unknown.

V gave up 5 bases and J gave up 3 bases, with 8 bases separating them. CDR3 size: 12 residues. CDR1 is LGHDT, CDR2 YNNKEL, per germline (reference sequence). Sequenced: blood. This chain uses TRBV3-1 with TRBJ2-7, with D tentatively TRBD2 (5 bases). The clonotype comes from a middle-aged woman in good health. The chain's CDR3 is CASSARDYEQYF. CDR3 in DNA: TGTGCCAGCAGCGCCCGGGACTACGAGCAGTACTTC.